These 26 T cell receptor beta chains originate from one sample sequenced in a study of CD8 T cells in Susac syndrome. The authors reverse transcribed roughly 0.5 to 1 ug RNA with random hexamers. TCRdb recomputed calls from the immunoSEQ multiplex PCR reads with MiXCR, one row per CDR3 protein. This sample has 130,000 or so distinct CDR3 sequences, with 65% to 90% found just once. The sample consisted of CD8+ T cells from PBMCs. The receptors stem from a human donor with multiple sclerosis.

The gene calls are TRBV2 and TRBJ2-3; D may correspond to TRBD1 or TRBD2 (5 bases each). The germline V gene encodes CDR1 SNHLY and CDR2 FYNNEI. The CDR3 has 14 residues. The germline V and J ends were trimmed by 1 base and 2 bases, with 7 bases remaining between them. The CDR3 DNA reads TGTGCCAGCAGTGAAGGAGGGGTCACAGATACGCAGTATTTT. Translating gives CASSEGGVTDTQYF.

This clonotype appeared a single time. The gene calls are TRBV28 and TRBJ2-5; tentative D call: TRBD1 (5 bases). CDR3 length equals 14 residues. V was clipped by 3 bases and J by 1 base, with 9 bases between them. The germline V gene encodes CDR1 MDHEN and CDR2 SYDVKM. The CDR3 DNA reads TGTGCCAGCAGTTTGGGGCATTCCCAAGAGACCCAGTACTTC. Protein sequence: CASSLGHSQETQYF.

This clonotype counts as medium-sized. The chain has TRBV11-2 and TRBJ2-3; a weak D match, TRBD2 (5 bases). Trimming stripped 4 bases from V and 6 bases from J, with 8 bases between. From germline, CDR1 is SGHAT and CDR2 FQNNGV. This CDR3 is built from 12 residues. The CDR3 reads CASSYGDDTQYF. The CDR3 DNA reads TGTGCCAGCAGCTACGGGGATGATACGCAGTATTTT.

The rearrangement links TRBV6-2 or TRBV6-3 to TRBJ1-2; maybe TRBD1 (6 bases). Germline V CDR1 and CDR2: MNHEY, SVGEGT. Trimming pared 0 bases from V and 4 bases from J, leaving 18 bases between. The CDR3 contains 17 residues. CDR3 sequence (DNA): TGTGCCAGCAGTTACTCCCCCTCGGGGGCAGGGACCTATGGCTACACCTTC. Translation: CASSYSPSGAGTYGYTF.

V and J are TRBV12-3 or TRBV12-4 and TRBJ2-1, with 11 positions matching TRBD1. The CDR3 spans 19 residues. The ends lost 3 bases at V and 8 bases at J; junction bases unmatched: 18. The CDR3 sequence: CASSLFILDGTGGGDEQFF. CDR3 bases: TGTGCCAGCAGTTTGTTTATTTTGGATGGGACAGGGGGGGGAGATGAGCAGTTCTTC.

The rearrangement links TRBV19 to TRBJ2-5, with D maybe TRBD1 (6 bases). Germline CDR1 and CDR2: LNHDA and SQIVND (reference sequence). With 5 bases removed from V and 13 bases from J, the gap between germline ends came to 23 bases. The CDR3 has 14 amino acids. The CDR3 loop reads CASSFGQSPSPRYF. The CDR3, as DNA: TGTGCCAGTAGTTTCGGACAGTCTCCCTCCCCGAGGTACTTC.

The DNA for the CDR3 is TGTGCCAGCAGCTCTCCGGACAGTCCCTACAATGAGCAGTTCTTC. This codes for CASSSPDSPYNEQFF. V is TRBV11-2 and J is TRBJ2-1; the D gene is possibly TRBD1 (6 bases). Trimming stripped 4 bases from V and 2 bases from J, with 12 bases between. This CDR3 is built from 15 residues. Germline V gene sequence: CDR1 SGHAT, CDR2 FQNNGV.

This clonotype has a single count. This sequence joins TRBV28 and TRBJ1-5; D ambiguous. This CDR3 spans 12 amino acids. Deletions cut 6 bases from V and 8 bases from J, with 11 bases between. Germline V CDR1 and CDR2: MDHEN, SYDVKM. CDR3 bases: TGTGCCAGCAGGGGAGGGTCTGAGCCCCAGCATTTT. It codes for CASRGGSEPQHF.

The V call is TRBV20-1, the J call TRBJ2-3; tentatively, D is TRBD1 (6 bases). The CDR3 consists of 11 residues. Trimming shortened V by 8 bases and J by 1 base, and 7 bases separated the two germline ends. The V gene's germline CDR1 is DFQATT and CDR2 SNEGSKA (reference sequence). The CDR3 loop is CSTGRTDTQYF. CDR3 in DNA: TGCAGTACAGGGCGCACAGATACGCAGTATTTT.

The J gene is TRBJ1-1, the V gene TRBV19; a possible D gene is TRBD1 (6 bases). This CDR3 is built from 14 residues. V lost 7 bases and J lost 1, with 13 bases in between. Germline CDR1 and CDR2: LNHDA and SQIVND (reference sequence). The CDR3 DNA follows: TGTGCCAGTACCATGACAGGTGGGAACACTGAAGCTTTCTTT. Residues: CASTMTGGNTEAFF.

The chain is built from TRBV28 and TRBJ2-2; TRBD2 matches 15 bases. This CDR3 is 19 amino acids long. V was pared by 5 bases and J by 5 bases, with 12 bases of the junction left unmatched. Germline values: CDR1 MDHEN, CDR2 SYDVKM. CDR3 residues: CASSRGLAGGPSLTGELFF. CDR3 sequence (DNA): TGTGCCAGCAGTCGAGGACTAGCGGGGGGGCCAAGCTTAACCGGGGAGCTGTTTTTT.

The chain carries TRBV5-6 and TRBJ2-2, with 9 bases identical to TRBD1. CDR3 size: 15 residues. Germline-derived CDR1 and CDR2 are SGHDT and YYEEEE. V lost 5 bases to trimming and J lost 2 bases; unmatched junction nucleotides: 4. CDR3 DNA sequence: TGTGCCAGCAGTTGGGACAGGGACAACACCGGGGAGCTGTTTTTT. Its translation is CASSWDRDNTGELFF.

This chain uses TRBV12-3 or TRBV12-4 with TRBJ1-1; the D gene is possibly TRBD1 (5 bases). The CDR3 sequence is 13 residues long. Between the trimmed V and J ends, which lost 5 bases and 5 bases, there was a span of 12 bases. In DNA form, the CDR3 reads TGTGCCAGCAGTCGTCGGGGCCGAACTGAAGCTTTCTTT. Translated, it gives CASSRRGRTEAFF.

The sample holds a few counts of this clonotype. The J gene is TRBJ2-5, the V gene TRBV4-1, with 7 positions matching TRBD1. Germline V gene data show CDR1 as MGHRA and CDR2 as YSYEKL. The J segment lost 4 bases and the V segment lost 0 bases, leaving 5 bases of the junction unmatched. The CDR3 loop spans 15 amino acids. The CDR3 reads CASSQDSTGVETQYF. CDR3 coding DNA: TGCGCCAGCAGCCAAGATTCAACAGGGGTAGAGACCCAGTACTTC.

The rearrangement uses TRBV13 and TRBJ2-1; no clear D gene. V was shortened by 6 bases and J by 6 bases, with 12 bases between the two germline ends. Germline CDR1 is PRHDT and CDR2 is FYEKMQ (reference sequence). The CDR3 contains 13 residues. The CDR3 is CASSEPQPNEQFF. Here the CDR3 DNA reads TGTGCCAGCAGTGAACCCCAGCCCAATGAGCAGTTCTTC.

The gene calls are TRBV30 and TRBJ1-2, with a possible D match to TRBD1 (6 bases). The CDR3 consists of 17 residues. The ends were cut back, 0 bases at V and 0 bases at J, with 17 bases in the middle. In germline, CDR1 is GTSNPN, CDR2 SVGIG (reference sequence). The CDR3: CAWSVPSGQLPNYGYTF. Written as DNA, the CDR3 is TGTGCCTGGAGTGTACCCTCCGGACAGCTACCTAACTATGGCTACACCTTC. Using reference TRBV30 and TRBJ1-2 for the parts outside the CDR3, the full variable domain is SQTIHQWPATLVQPVGSPLSLECTVEGTSNPNLYWYRQAAGRGLQLLFYSVGIGQISSEVPQNLSASRPQDRQFILSSKKLLLSDSGFYLCAWSVPSGQLPNYGYTFGSGTRLTVV.

This chain links TRBV5-1 with TRBJ1-5; a weak D match, TRBD1 (6 bases). The V and J ends lost 10 bases and 1 base respectively, with 15 bases between them. Germline lookup yields CDR1 SGHRS and CDR2 YFSETQ. The CDR3 covers 14 residues. The CDR3 is CAPETGLSNQPQHF. DNA for the CDR3: TGCGCCCCTGAGACAGGTCTAAGCAATCAGCCCCAGCATTTT. Variable domain in full (rest from reference TRBV5-1 and TRBJ1-5): KAGVTQTPRYLIKTRGQQVTLSCSPISGHRSVSWYQQTPGQGLQFLFEYFSETQRNKGNFPGRFSGRQFSNSRSEMNVSTLELGDSALYLCAPETGLSNQPQHFGDGTRLSIL.

The chain combines TRBV15 with TRBJ2-2; D remains unclear. The CDR3 loop spans 14 amino acids. From germline, CDR1 is LNHNV and CDR2 YYDKDF (reference sequence). Trimming pared 5 bases from V and 5 bases from J, leaving 12 bases between. CDR3 sequence reads: CATSGVVDTGELFF. As DNA, the CDR3 is TGTGCCACCAGCGGGGTAGTCGATACCGGGGAGCTGTTTTTT.

Written as DNA, the CDR3 is TGTGCCAGCAGCGTCCCCCCAAGCACAGATACGCAGTATTTT. Its protein product is CASSVPPSTDTQYF. J is TRBJ2-3 and V is TRBV9, with unresolved D. The CDR3 is made up of 14 amino acids. The ends were cut back, 2 bases at V and 0 bases at J, with 7 bases in the middle. Germline-derived CDR1 and CDR2 are SGDLS and YYNGEE. The full variable domain, in which reference TRBV9 and TRBJ2-3 provide the parts outside the CDR3, is DSGVTQTPKHLITATGQRVTLRCSPRSGDLSVYWYQQSLDQGLQFLIQYYNGEERAKGNILERFSAQQFPDLHSELNLSSLELGDSALYFCASSVPPSTDTQYFGPGTRLTVL.

The chain recombines TRBV27 with TRBJ1-2, with D unclear. Germline V gene lookup returns CDR1 MNHEY and CDR2 SMNVEV (reference sequence). The CDR3 loop spans 14 amino acids. The V gene lost 7 bases and the J gene lost 2 bases, with 14 bases spanning the gap. CDR3 region: CASKSWVGNYGYTF. CDR3 nucleotides: TGTGCCAGCAAGTCCTGGGTGGGAAACTATGGCTACACCTTC.

The chain is built from TRBV7-8 and TRBJ2-3; the match to TRBD2 covers 11 bases. The germline gives CDR1 SGHVS, CDR2 FQNEAQ. The J segment lost 2 bases and the V segment lost 3 bases, leaving 4 bases of the junction unmatched. The CDR3 totals 16 residues. This chain's CDR3 is CASSFLAGGLTDTQYF. As DNA, the CDR3 is TGTGCCAGCAGCTTCCTAGCGGGGGGACTCACAGATACGCAGTATTTT.

The chain employs TRBV13 and TRBJ2-2; TRBD1 might be the D (6 bases). V dropped 6 bases and J dropped 0 bases, with 14 bases sitting between them. The CDR3 runs 16 residues. Germline CDR1 is PRHDT and CDR2 is FYEKMQ (reference sequence). CDR3 region: CASSLTGNSNTGELFF. The CDR3 DNA reads as TGTGCCAGCAGTTTAACAGGGAATTCGAACACCGGGGAGCTGTTTTTT.

This clonotype came up a few times. This chain uses TRBV6-2 or TRBV6-3 with TRBJ1-6; a weak D match, TRBD1 (6 bases). Trimming took off 7 bases at V and 9 bases at J, with 16 bases between the two ends. Germline V CDR1 and CDR2: MNHEY, SVGEGT. The CDR3 is 14 amino acids. The CDR3 sequence is CASNLGQRSSPLHF. The CDR3 region has the DNA TGTGCCAGCAACTTAGGACAGCGGAGTTCACCCCTCCACTTT.

The chain carries TRBV19 and TRBJ2-5; D could derive from TRBD1 or TRBD2 (6 bases each). The CDR3 is 14 residues long. Trimming took off 7 bases at V and 5 bases at J, with 17 bases between the two ends. Germline CDR1 and CDR2: LNHDA and SQIVND (reference sequence). For the CDR3, the DNA is TGTGCCAGTACGGGCCCGGGGGCAGCGGAGACCCAGTACTTC. It encodes CASTGPGAAETQYF.

This chain links TRBV27 with TRBJ1-5; D possibly corresponds to TRBD1 (5 bases). Trimming left V 5 bases short and J 5 bases short, with 13 bases between. From germline, CDR1 is MNHEY and CDR2 SMNVEV (reference sequence). The length of the CDR3 is 14 residues. The DNA of the CDR3 is TGTGCCAGCAGTCCCTATCGAGGGGATCAGCCCCAGCATTTT. As protein: CASSPYRGDQPQHF.

V usage is TRBV10-2 and J usage is TRBJ1-2; D unresolved. Trimming stripped 3 bases from V and 2 bases from J, with 13 bases between. Germline V gene lookup returns CDR1 WSHSY and CDR2 SAAADI. CDR3 length equals 15 residues. The CDR3 DNA is TGCGCCAGCAGTGATGTTTGGCGGGAAAACTATGGCTACACCTTC. It yields the protein CASSDVWRENYGYTF.